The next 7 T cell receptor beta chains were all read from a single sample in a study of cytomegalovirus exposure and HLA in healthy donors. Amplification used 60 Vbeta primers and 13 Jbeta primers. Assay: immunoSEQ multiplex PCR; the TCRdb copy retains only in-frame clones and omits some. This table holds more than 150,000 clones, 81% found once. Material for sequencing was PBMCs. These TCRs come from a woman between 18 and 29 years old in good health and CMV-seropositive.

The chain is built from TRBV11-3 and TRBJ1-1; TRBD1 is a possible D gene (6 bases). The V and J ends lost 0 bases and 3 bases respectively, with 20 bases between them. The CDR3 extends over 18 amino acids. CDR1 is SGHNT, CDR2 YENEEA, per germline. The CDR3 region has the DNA TGTGCCAGCAGCTTAGATCCTGGGGGCGGGGGCCTGGACACTGAAGCTTTCTTT. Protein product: CASSLDPGGGGLDTEAFF.

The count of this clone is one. CDR3 nucleotides: TGTGCCAGCAGCACAGGGTGGGTGCAGACCCAGTACTTC. Translating gives CASSTGWVQTQYF. The chain couples TRBV5-8 to TRBJ2-5, with D possibly being TRBD1 (6 bases). The V and J ends lost 4 bases and 6 bases respectively, with 13 bases between them. The CDR3 consists of 13 residues. The germline V gene encodes CDR1 SGHTS and CDR2 YDEGEE.

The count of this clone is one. CDR3 in amino acids: CASSQENRGLANYGYTF. CDR3 DNA: TGCGCCAGCAGCCAAGAAAACAGGGGGCTGGCTAACTATGGCTACACCTTC. This chain uses TRBV4-3 with TRBJ1-2; 9 bases agree with TRBD1. The CDR3 length is 17 residues. Trimming took 0 bases from V and 0 from J; bases not matched to a gene: 5. Germline V CDR1 and CDR2: LGHNA, YSLEER.

CDR3 in DNA: TGTGCCAGCAGGGACTGGATGAACACCGGGGAGCTGTTTTTT. Translated: CASRDWMNTGELFF. This chain connects TRBV6-1 to TRBJ2-2, with D possibly matching TRBD2 (5 bases). This CDR3 is built from 14 residues. Trimming took 6 bases from V and 1 from J, leaving 9 bases between them. The germline gives CDR1 MNHNS, CDR2 SASEGT.

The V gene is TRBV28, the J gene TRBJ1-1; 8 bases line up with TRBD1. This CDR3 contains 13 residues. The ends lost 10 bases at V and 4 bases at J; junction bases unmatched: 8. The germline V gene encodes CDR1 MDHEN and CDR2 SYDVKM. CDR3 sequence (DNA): TGTGCCACCTTCGGACAGGGATCCACTGAAGCTTTCTTT. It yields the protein CATFGQGSTEAFF.

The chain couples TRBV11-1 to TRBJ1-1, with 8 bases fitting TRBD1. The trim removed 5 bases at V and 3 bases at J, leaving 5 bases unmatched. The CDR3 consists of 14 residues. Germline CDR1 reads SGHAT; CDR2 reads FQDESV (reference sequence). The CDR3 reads CASSVQGAHTEAFF. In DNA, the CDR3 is TGTGCCAGCAGCGTGCAGGGGGCCCACACTGAAGCTTTCTTT. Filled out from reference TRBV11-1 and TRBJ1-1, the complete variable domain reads EAEVAQSPRYKITEKSQAVAFWCDPISGHATLYWYRQILGQGPELLVQFQDESVVDDSQLPKDRFSAERLKGVDSTLKIQPAELGDSAMYLCASSVQGAHTEAFFGQGTRLTVV.

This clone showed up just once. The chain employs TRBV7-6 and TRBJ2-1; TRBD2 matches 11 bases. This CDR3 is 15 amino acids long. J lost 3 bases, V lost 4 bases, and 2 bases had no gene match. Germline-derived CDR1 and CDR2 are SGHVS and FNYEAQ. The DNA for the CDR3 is TGTGCCAGCAGCTCTAGCGGGGGGAACTACAATGAGCAGTTCTTC. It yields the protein CASSSSGGNYNEQFF.